This T cell receptor (beta chain) was retrieved from a study of chemoradiotherapy in HPV16-positive cancers. About the study: Candidate HPV-specific T-cell clones and common TCR motifs came from functional assays in a couple of HPV16-positive patients.

Sequencing used immunoSEQ multiplex PCR; TCRdb keeps in-frame clones, though not all of them. The sample has fewer than 4,500 clones, around 79% seen once. Germline assignment: CDR1 LGHNA and CDR2 YSLEER. The CDR3 totals 13 residues. The germline V and J ends were trimmed by 2 bases and 6 bases, with 8 bases remaining between them. Study-level results: Functional assays defining HPV-specific T cells used only a couple of HPV16-positive patients. Candidate HPV-specific clones and E7-related TCR motifs grew in tumor during treatment.

On this clone itself: Antigen: not known.

Repertoires were sampled repeatedly during chemoradiotherapy. The V and J genes are TRBV4-3 and TRBJ1-5; no clear D gene. The specimen was taken from a patient who underwent chemoradiotherapy. This clonotype was obtained from a human donor with HPV-associated anogenital cancer. DNA for the CDR3: TGCGCCAGCAGCCAATGGATCGCTCAGCCCCAGCATTTT. It translates to CASSQWIAQPQHF.